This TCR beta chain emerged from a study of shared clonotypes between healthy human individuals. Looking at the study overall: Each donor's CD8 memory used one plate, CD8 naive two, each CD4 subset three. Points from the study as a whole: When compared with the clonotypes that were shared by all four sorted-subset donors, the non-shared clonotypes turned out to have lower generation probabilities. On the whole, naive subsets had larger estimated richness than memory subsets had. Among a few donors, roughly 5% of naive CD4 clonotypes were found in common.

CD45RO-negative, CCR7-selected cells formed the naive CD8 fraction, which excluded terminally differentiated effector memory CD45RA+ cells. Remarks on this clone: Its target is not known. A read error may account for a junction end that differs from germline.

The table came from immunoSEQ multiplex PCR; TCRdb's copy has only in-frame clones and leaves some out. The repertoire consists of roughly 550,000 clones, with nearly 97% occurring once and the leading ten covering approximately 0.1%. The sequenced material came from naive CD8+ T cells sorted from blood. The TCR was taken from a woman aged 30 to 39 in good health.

The DNA of the CDR3 is TGTGCCAGCAGCGAAGGACAGGGATCTTCTCCGTATTTT. Protein product: CASSEGQGSSPYF. This chain joins TRBV2 and TRBJ2-3; 8 positions agree with TRBD1. From germline, CDR1 is SNHLY and CDR2 FYNNEI. The CDR3 consists of 13 residues.